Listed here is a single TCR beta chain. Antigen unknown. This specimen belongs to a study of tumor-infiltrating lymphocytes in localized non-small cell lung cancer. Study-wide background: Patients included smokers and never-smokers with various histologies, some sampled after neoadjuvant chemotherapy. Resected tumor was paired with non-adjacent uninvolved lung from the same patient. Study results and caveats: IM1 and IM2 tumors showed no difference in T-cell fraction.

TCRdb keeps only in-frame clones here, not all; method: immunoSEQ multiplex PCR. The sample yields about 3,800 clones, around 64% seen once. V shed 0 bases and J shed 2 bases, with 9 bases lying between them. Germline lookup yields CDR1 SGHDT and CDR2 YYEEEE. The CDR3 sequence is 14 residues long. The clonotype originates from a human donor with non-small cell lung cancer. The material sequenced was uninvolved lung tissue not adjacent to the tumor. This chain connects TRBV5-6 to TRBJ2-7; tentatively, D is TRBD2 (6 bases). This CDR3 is CASSLGGDTYEQYF. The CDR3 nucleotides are TGTGCCAGCAGCTTGGGCGGGGATACCTACGAGCAGTACTTC.